This T cell receptor (beta chain) was identified in a study of early T cells in non-severe SARS-CoV-2 infection. Each cDNA molecule carried a unique molecular identifier. Via MiXCR, TCRdb re-called the 5' RACE reads, giving one row per CDR3 protein. The sample records approximately 98,000 distinct CDR3 sequences, roughly 12% being singletons. This clonotype was detected only a few times. What it recognizes is unknown. Broader study findings: The study's VDJdb matching favored anti-spike CD8 responses and missed private and CD4 specificities.

Losses at the gene ends were 5 bases for V and 1 base for J; bases not matched to a gene: 8. CDR3 length: 15 amino acids. CDR1 and CDR2 from the germline V gene are DFQATT and SNEGSKA (reference sequence). The chain carries TRBV20-1 and TRBJ1-5, with TRBD1 matching over 7 bases. The clonotype was recovered from an adult who was a healthcare worker with PCR-confirmed SARS-CoV-2 infection or an uninfected control (not recorded which). The sequencing input was whole blood. The CDR3 DNA sequence: TGCAGTGCTTCCCCCGACAGGGCAAGCAATCAGCCCCAGCATTTT. Its translation is CSASPDRASNQPQHF.